The source of this T cell receptor beta chain is a study of CD8 T cells in Susac syndrome. CDR1 and CDR2 (germline): MNHEY, SVGEGT. Trimming left V 7 bases short and J 4 bases short, with 13 bases between. This CDR3 comprises 13 residues. An input of about 0.45 to 1 ug of RNA was subjected to reverse transcription using random hexamers. MiXCR, applied by TCRdb to the immunoSEQ multiplex PCR reads, yields one record per CDR3 protein. The data show around 99,000 distinct CDR3 sequences, 90% to 96% seen once. This clonotype has just one count. Sequencing was performed on CD4+ T cells from PBMCs. The sequence came from a human donor in good health. The V call is TRBV6-2 or TRBV6-3, the J call TRBJ1-2; D may be TRBD1 (5 bases). DNA for the CDR3: TGTGCCAGCACCAATGGGGCGATCTATGGCTACACCTTC. Translation gives CASTNGAIYGYTF.